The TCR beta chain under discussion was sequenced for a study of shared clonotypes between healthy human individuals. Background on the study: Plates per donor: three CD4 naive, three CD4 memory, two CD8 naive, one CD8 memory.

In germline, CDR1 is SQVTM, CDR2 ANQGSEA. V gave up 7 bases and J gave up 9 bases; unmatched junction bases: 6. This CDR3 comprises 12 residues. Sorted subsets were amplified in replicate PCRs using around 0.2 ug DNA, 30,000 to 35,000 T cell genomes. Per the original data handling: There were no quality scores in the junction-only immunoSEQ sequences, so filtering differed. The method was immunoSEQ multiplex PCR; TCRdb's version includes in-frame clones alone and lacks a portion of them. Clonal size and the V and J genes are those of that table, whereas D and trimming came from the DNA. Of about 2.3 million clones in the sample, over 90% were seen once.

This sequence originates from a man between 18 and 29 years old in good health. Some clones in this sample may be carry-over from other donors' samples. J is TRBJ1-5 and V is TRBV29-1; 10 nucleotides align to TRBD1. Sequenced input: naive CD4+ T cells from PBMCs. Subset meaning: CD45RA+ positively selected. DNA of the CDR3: TGCAGCGAGGGGACAGGGGCTCGGCCCCAGCATTTT. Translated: CSEGTGARPQHF.